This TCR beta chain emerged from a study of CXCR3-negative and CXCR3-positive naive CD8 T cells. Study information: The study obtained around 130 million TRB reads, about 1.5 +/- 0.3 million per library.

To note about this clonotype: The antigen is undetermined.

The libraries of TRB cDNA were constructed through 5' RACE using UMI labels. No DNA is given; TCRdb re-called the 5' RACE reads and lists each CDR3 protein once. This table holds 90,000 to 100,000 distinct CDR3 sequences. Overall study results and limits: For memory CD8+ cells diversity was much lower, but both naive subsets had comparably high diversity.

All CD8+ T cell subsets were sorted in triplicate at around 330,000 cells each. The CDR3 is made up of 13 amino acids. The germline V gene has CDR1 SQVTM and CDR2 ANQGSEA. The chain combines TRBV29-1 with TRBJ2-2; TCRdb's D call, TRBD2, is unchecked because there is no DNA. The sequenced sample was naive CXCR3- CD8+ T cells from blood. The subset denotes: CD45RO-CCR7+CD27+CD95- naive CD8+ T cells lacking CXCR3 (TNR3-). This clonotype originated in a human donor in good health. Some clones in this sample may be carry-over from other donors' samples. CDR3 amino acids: CSVGGIASGELFF.